Listed below are T cell receptor beta chains from one sample, sequenced in a study of shared clonotypes between healthy human individuals. Here immunoSEQ multiplex PCR was the method, and the copy in TCRdb shows in-frame clones only, minus some. The sample lists approximately 980,000 clones, more than 75% occurring once. The sequenced material came from memory CD4+ T cells sorted from blood. All receptors come from a man between 18 and 29 years old in good health. Each CDR3 is given with its conserved first and last residue. The order of the fields is J gene, D gene, clone size, V gene, CDR3 DNA, CDR3 protein. The D gene is left open where the match is weak. Clone size, where shown, is once, few, many, or a class for clones that have expanded.

j_gene: TRBJ2-7; d_gene: TRBD2; abundance: NA; v_gene: TRBV27; CDR3nt: TGTGCCAGCAGTCTGGGGACTAGCGGGGGCTCCTACGAGCAGTACTTC; CDR3aa: CASSLGTSGGSYEQYF
j_gene: TRBJ2-5; d_gene: TRBD1; abundance: NA; v_gene: TRBV2; CDR3nt: TGTGCCAGCAGGCGACAGGGGGTGGGTGAAGAGACCCAGTACTTC; CDR3aa: CASRRQGVGEETQYF
j_gene: TRBJ2-3; d_gene: NA; abundance: NA; v_gene: TRBV2; CDR3nt: TGTGCCAGGGGGGTGAGCGAGAGAGAAGATACGCAGTATTTT; CDR3aa: CARGVSEREDTQYF
j_gene: TRBJ1-6; d_gene: NA; abundance: few; v_gene: TRBV10-1; CDR3nt: TGCGCCAGCAGTGAGTCGCCTTATAATTCACCCCTCCACTTT; CDR3aa: CASSESPYNSPLHF
j_gene: TRBJ2-5; d_gene: NA; abundance: NA; v_gene: TRBV29-1; CDR3nt: TGCAGCGCTAGACCGACAGAAGAGACCCAGTACTTC; CDR3aa: CSARPTEETQYF
j_gene: TRBJ2-3; d_gene: NA; abundance: NA; v_gene: TRBV14; CDR3nt: TGTGCCAGCAGCCAAGGGGTAGCGGCTAGCACAGATACGCAGTATTTT; CDR3aa: CASSQGVAASTDTQYF
j_gene: TRBJ2-1; d_gene: TRBD2; abundance: NA; v_gene: TRBV30; CDR3nt: TGTGCCGCCCCTACTAGCGGGACTAATAATGAGCAGTTCTTC; CDR3aa: CAAPTSGTNNEQFF
j_gene: TRBJ1-5; d_gene: NA; abundance: few; v_gene: TRBV6-6; CDR3nt: TGTGCCACCCGACTAGGGGCTCAACAGCCCCAGCATTTT; CDR3aa: CATRLGAQQPQHF
j_gene: TRBJ1-2; d_gene: NA; abundance: NA; v_gene: TRBV5-6; CDR3nt: TGTGCCAGCAGCTTGTGGGGGGACTTCATTTATGGCTACACCTTC; CDR3aa: CASSLWGDFIYGYTF
j_gene: TRBJ1-1; d_gene: NA; abundance: NA; v_gene: TRBV28; CDR3nt: TGTGCCAGCAGTTTTGCAGGGGCGAACACTGAAGCTTTCTTT; CDR3aa: CASSFAGANTEAFF
j_gene: TRBJ1-2; d_gene: NA; abundance: NA; v_gene: TRBV28; CDR3nt: TGTGCCAGCAGCCCGGAGGGGGGTGCGGTCGGCTACACCTTC; CDR3aa: CASSPEGGAVGYTF
j_gene: TRBJ2-1; d_gene: NA; abundance: NA; v_gene: TRBV6-5; CDR3nt: TGTGCCAGCAGTTACTCCCTAGTAGAGTTCTTC; CDR3aa: CASSYSLVEFF
j_gene: TRBJ1-2; d_gene: TRBD1; abundance: NA; v_gene: TRBV19; CDR3nt: TGTGCCAGCACAGGGGATTACGGCTACACCTTC; CDR3aa: CASTGDYGYTF
j_gene: TRBJ1-2; d_gene: TRBD1; abundance: NA; v_gene: TRBV19; CDR3nt: TGTGCCAGTAGTTCTATTCGCCAGACAGGGCAACCCAACTATGGCTACACCTTC; CDR3aa: CASSSIRQTGQPNYGYTF
j_gene: TRBJ2-6; d_gene: NA; abundance: once; v_gene: TRBV28; CDR3nt: TGTGCCAGCAGTTTACGGGCAAGCTCTGGGGCCAACGTCCTGACTTTC; CDR3aa: CASSLRASSGANVLTF
j_gene: TRBJ2-1; d_gene: NA; abundance: NA; v_gene: TRBV10-3; CDR3nt: TGTGCCATCAGTGAGGGTGGCAGGGACGGTGAGCAGTTCTTC; CDR3aa: CAISEGGRDGEQFF
j_gene: TRBJ2-3; d_gene: NA; abundance: NA; v_gene: TRBV5-6; CDR3nt: TGTGCCAGCAGCTTTACAGGGAGACAGACAGATACGCAGTATTTT; CDR3aa: CASSFTGRQTDTQYF
j_gene: TRBJ2-1; d_gene: TRBD1; abundance: once; v_gene: TRBV5-6; CDR3nt: TGTGCCAGCAGCCCCGGGACAGGGGGTGGGAATGAGCAGTTCTTC; CDR3aa: CASSPGTGGGNEQFF
j_gene: TRBJ2-7; d_gene: TRBD2; abundance: once; v_gene: TRBV5-1; CDR3nt: TGCGCCAGCAGCTACATAGCGGGAGTTCGCGAGCAGTACTTC; CDR3aa: CASSYIAGVREQYF
j_gene: TRBJ2-1; d_gene: NA; abundance: NA; v_gene: TRBV10-2; CDR3nt: TGCGCCAGCCAGGGGTACTCCTACAATGAGCAGTTCTTC; CDR3aa: CASQGYSYNEQFF
j_gene: TRBJ2-5; d_gene: NA; abundance: NA; v_gene: TRBV4-1; CDR3nt: TGCGCCAGCAGCCAAGTTGGGATGGAGACCCAGTACTTC; CDR3aa: CASSQVGMETQYF
j_gene: TRBJ1-1; d_gene: NA; abundance: few; v_gene: TRBV29-1; CDR3nt: TGCAGCGTTTCCGGGCGCAACACTGAAGCTTTCTTT; CDR3aa: CSVSGRNTEAFF
j_gene: TRBJ1-2; d_gene: TRBD1; abundance: many; v_gene: TRBV7-9; CDR3nt: TGTGCCAGCAGCTTAGAGGGCAGGGGGCCTGGCTACACCTTC; CDR3aa: CASSLEGRGPGYTF
j_gene: TRBJ1-3; d_gene: NA; abundance: NA; v_gene: TRBV15; CDR3nt: TGTGCCACAACACAGGGATATGGAAACACCATATATTTT; CDR3aa: CATTQGYGNTIYF
j_gene: TRBJ2-7; d_gene: NA; abundance: NA; v_gene: TRBV28; CDR3nt: TGTGCCAGCATCCCCAGGTCTGGTCAGACCTACGAGCAGTACTTC; CDR3aa: CASIPRSGQTYEQYF
j_gene: TRBJ2-1; d_gene: NA; abundance: once; v_gene: TRBV7-2; CDR3nt: TGTGCCAGCAGCTTATCGGGGGCGCTTCTAGATGAGCAGTTCTTC; CDR3aa: CASSLSGALLDEQFF
j_gene: TRBJ1-2; d_gene: TRBD1; abundance: NA; v_gene: TRBV25-1; CDR3nt: TGTGCCAGCAGTGAGAGGACAGGTCGTGGCTACACCTTC; CDR3aa: CASSERTGRGYTF
j_gene: TRBJ2-6; d_gene: NA; abundance: NA; v_gene: TRBV2; CDR3nt: TGTGCCAGCAGTGCCCCGTACGGGGAGTCTGGGGCCAACGTCCTGACTTTC; CDR3aa: CASSAPYGESGANVLTF
j_gene: TRBJ2-7; d_gene: NA; abundance: NA; v_gene: TRBV5-3; CDR3nt: TGTGCCAGAAGCCGTAAGGACAGGGGACTAGGTCCGACCTACGAGCAGTACTTC; CDR3aa: CARSRKDRGLGPTYEQYF
j_gene: TRBJ2-3; d_gene: NA; abundance: NA; v_gene: TRBV2; CDR3nt: TGTGCCAGCGGGGGGACCACGTCTAGCACAGATACGCAGTATTTT; CDR3aa: CASGGTTSSTDTQYF
j_gene: TRBJ1-2; d_gene: NA; abundance: NA; v_gene: TRBV27; CDR3nt: TGTGCCAGCAGTTTCCGCGGACAAGGTCTCTTCTATGGCTACACCTTC; CDR3aa: CASSFRGQGLFYGYTF
j_gene: TRBJ2-7; d_gene: TRBD1; abundance: few; v_gene: TRBV30; CDR3nt: TGTGCCTGGAGTATCAGGACAGGGGCCTACGAGCAGTACTTC; CDR3aa: CAWSIRTGAYEQYF
j_gene: TRBJ1-6; d_gene: NA; abundance: NA; v_gene: TRBV7-9; CDR3nt: TGTGCCAGCAGCTCCCCGGGAGGGAGAACGGATAATTCACCCCTCCACTTT; CDR3aa: CASSSPGGRTDNSPLHF
j_gene: TRBJ1-4; d_gene: NA; abundance: NA; v_gene: TRBV5-1; CDR3nt: TGCGCCAGCAGCTCAGGGAGTAAGGATGAAAAACTGTTTTTT; CDR3aa: CASSSGSKDEKLFF
j_gene: TRBJ2-5; d_gene: TRBD2; abundance: NA; v_gene: TRBV11-3; CDR3nt: TGTGCCAGCAGCTTGGGTGCGGCTAGCGGACAAGAGACCCAGTACTTC; CDR3aa: CASSLGAASGQETQYF
j_gene: TRBJ1-1; d_gene: NA; abundance: many; v_gene: TRBV2; CDR3nt: TGTGCCAGCAGGGGCCAGGGAGAGGCTGAAGCTTTCTTT; CDR3aa: CASRGQGEAEAFF
j_gene: TRBJ1-1; d_gene: TRBD1; abundance: once; v_gene: TRBV11-2; CDR3nt: TGTGCCAGCAGCTCTAACAGGGGGCGCGAAGCTTTCTTT; CDR3aa: CASSSNRGREAFF
j_gene: TRBJ2-5; d_gene: TRBD2; abundance: once; v_gene: TRBV5-1; CDR3nt: TGCGCCAGCAACCAGGGAGGGTCCCTAGAGACCCAGTACTTC; CDR3aa: CASNQGGSLETQYF
j_gene: TRBJ1-4; d_gene: TRBD1; abundance: few; v_gene: TRBV28; CDR3nt: TGTGCCAGCAGACAGACAGGGGGCGGGGAAAAACTGTTTTTT; CDR3aa: CASRQTGGGEKLFF
j_gene: TRBJ1-3; d_gene: NA; abundance: NA; v_gene: TRBV5-1; CDR3nt: TGCGCCAGCCAACTCGGGGGGGCTGGAAACACCATATATTTT; CDR3aa: CASQLGGAGNTIYF
j_gene: TRBJ2-2; d_gene: TRBD2; abundance: NA; v_gene: TRBV11-2; CDR3nt: TGTGCCAGCAGCTTCGGACTAGCGGGAACAAACACCGGGGAGCTGTTTTTT; CDR3aa: CASSFGLAGTNTGELFF
j_gene: TRBJ1-2; d_gene: NA; abundance: NA; v_gene: TRBV7-6; CDR3nt: TGTGCCAGCAGCCCCCTTGTTGGGGATGGAGCTTATGGCTACACCTTC; CDR3aa: CASSPLVGDGAYGYTF
j_gene: TRBJ1-6; d_gene: TRBD1; abundance: NA; v_gene: TRBV25-1; CDR3nt: TGTGCCAGCAGTGGTGCCAGGGGGGCTAATTCACCCCTCCACTTT; CDR3aa: CASSGARGANSPLHF
j_gene: TRBJ1-1; d_gene: NA; abundance: NA; v_gene: TRBV28; CDR3nt: TGTGCCAGCAGTTTTTATCTACAGAACGCTGAAGCTTTCTTT; CDR3aa: CASSFYLQNAEAFF
j_gene: TRBJ1-1; d_gene: NA; abundance: NA; v_gene: TRBV29-1; CDR3nt: TGCAGCGTAATACGGTACAGGGCGAACACTGAAGCTTTCTTT; CDR3aa: CSVIRYRANTEAFF
j_gene: TRBJ2-5; d_gene: NA; abundance: NA; v_gene: TRBV7-2; CDR3nt: TGTGCCAGCAGCATCGTGGGGCAGGGTGGAGAGACCCAGTACTTC; CDR3aa: CASSIVGQGGETQYF
j_gene: TRBJ2-3; d_gene: NA; abundance: NA; v_gene: TRBV18; CDR3nt: TGTGCCAGCTCACCTAATCTGGCTACCTCTAGCACAGATACGCAGTATTTT; CDR3aa: CASSPNLATSSTDTQYF
j_gene: TRBJ2-7; d_gene: TRBD1; abundance: NA; v_gene: TRBV11-2; CDR3nt: TGTGCCAGCAGCTTAGGACAGGGGGGGGCCTACGAGCAGTACTTC; CDR3aa: CASSLGQGGAYEQYF
j_gene: TRBJ2-1; d_gene: TRBD2; abundance: once; v_gene: TRBV5-1; CDR3nt: TGCGCCAGCAGCTTGGGGCTAGCGGGCGGGGATGAGCAGTTCTTC; CDR3aa: CASSLGLAGGDEQFF
j_gene: TRBJ2-7; d_gene: TRBD2; abundance: NA; v_gene: TRBV7-2; CDR3nt: TGTGCCAGCAGTTCTAGCGGGAGGGCCGGCTACGAGCAGTACTTC; CDR3aa: CASSSSGRAGYEQYF
j_gene: TRBJ1-6; d_gene: NA; abundance: NA; v_gene: TRBV6-1; CDR3nt: TGTGCCAGCATAACAAAACCGCCGAATTCACCCCTCCACTTT; CDR3aa: CASITKPPNSPLHF
j_gene: TRBJ2-3; d_gene: NA; abundance: NA; v_gene: TRBV11-2; CDR3nt: TGTGCCAGCAGCTTAAGTGGGATAGCGGACGCGGCGCAGTATTTT; CDR3aa: CASSLSGIADAAQYF
j_gene: TRBJ2-2; d_gene: NA; abundance: NA; v_gene: TRBV30; CDR3nt: TGTGCCTGGACTAGGGACGGATACAACACCGGGGAGCTGTTTTTT; CDR3aa: CAWTRDGYNTGELFF
j_gene: TRBJ1-4; d_gene: NA; abundance: NA; v_gene: TRBV18; CDR3nt: TGTGCCAGCTCACCAGGCCTTGAAGCTGGGGGCATCGCCCTTTTT; CDR3aa: CASSPGLEAGGIALF
j_gene: TRBJ2-7; d_gene: NA; abundance: NA; v_gene: TRBV7-4; CDR3nt: TGTGCCAGCAGCCCCAGGCAGGAAACCTACGAGCAGTACTTC; CDR3aa: CASSPRQETYEQYF
j_gene: TRBJ2-5; d_gene: NA; abundance: once; v_gene: TRBV5-5; CDR3nt: TGTGCCAGCAGCCGTCCTAGCATTTTAGAGACCCAGTACTTC; CDR3aa: CASSRPSILETQYF